These T cell receptor beta chains were read from a single sample in a study of cytomegalovirus exposure and HLA in healthy donors. The data were produced by immunoSEQ multiplex PCR, yet TCRdb's version contains in-frame clones alone and is incomplete. Among over 100,000 clones listed, 70% were seen once. Specimen: PBMCs. The receptors were sampled from a man aged 30 to 39 in good health and CMV-seropositive. Each CDR3 is given with its conserved first and last residue. Fields, in order: D gene, V gene, J gene, clone size, CDR3 protein, CDR3 DNA. A D gene is named only where the DNA matches it firmly. Rows give clone size only sometimes, using once, few, many, or a class for an expanded clone.

D: -
V: TRBV7-6
J: TRBJ1-4
size: -
CDR3: CASSSRLGAPYEKLFF
DNA: TGTGCCAGCAGCTCCCGTTTGGGGGCGCCGTATGAAAAACTGTTTTTT

D: TRBD1
V: TRBV28
J: TRBJ1-5
size: -
CDR3: CASSFSDRGNQPQHF
DNA: TGTGCCAGCAGTTTCTCGGACAGGGGCAATCAGCCCCAGCATTTT

D: TRBD1
V: TRBV30
J: TRBJ1-2
size: -
CDR3: CAWSSEGAYGYTF
DNA: TGTGCCTGGAGTTCAGAGGGGGCCTATGGCTACACCTTC

D: TRBD2
V: TRBV12-5
J: TRBJ2-3
size: -
CDR3: CASGSGTSAITTDTQYF
DNA: TGTGCTAGTGGTTCCGGGACTAGCGCCATTACCACAGATACGCAGTATTTT

D: -
V: TRBV6-1
J: TRBJ2-1
size: -
CDR3: CASSEARGEQFF
DNA: TGTGCCAGCAGTGAAGCGCGGGGTGAGCAGTTCTTC

D: -
V: TRBV5-1
J: TRBJ2-3
size: few
CDR3: CASSWTLTSTDTQYF
DNA: TGCGCCAGCAGCTGGACTCTTACTAGCACAGATACGCAGTATTTT

D: TRBD2
V: TRBV9
J: TRBJ2-7
size: -
CDR3: CASSVDGRGYEQYF
DNA: TGTGCCAGCAGCGTAGACGGGCGGGGGTACGAGCAGTACTTC

D: TRBD2
V: TRBV18
J: TRBJ2-5
size: -
CDR3: CASSLRTSGYRIQETQYF
DNA: TGTGCCAGCTCACTCCGGACTAGCGGGTATAGGATCCAAGAGACCCAGTACTTC

D: TRBD1
V: TRBV4-1
J: TRBJ1-5
size: -
CDR3: CASSQGGTGDNQPQHF
DNA: TGCGCCAGCAGCCAAGGCGGTACAGGGGATAATCAGCCCCAGCATTTT

D: -
V: TRBV7-9
J: TRBJ1-5
size: -
CDR3: CASSLANRDQPQHF
DNA: TGTGCCAGCAGCTTAGCAAACCGGGATCAGCCCCAGCATTTT

D: -
V: TRBV9
J: TRBJ2-5
size: -
CDR3: CASSLGLAIETQYF
DNA: TGTGCCAGCAGCCTCGGGCTAGCGATAGAGACCCAGTACTTC

D: TRBD2
V: TRBV25-1
J: TRBJ2-7
size: few
CDR3: CASSESIGGETYEQYF
DNA: TGTGCCAGCAGTGAATCGATCGGGGGGGAGACCTACGAGCAGTACTTC

D: TRBD2
V: TRBV4-1
J: TRBJ2-2
size: -
CDR3: CASSYGGRSSTGELFF
DNA: TGCGCCAGCAGTTACGGGGGGAGGAGCAGCACCGGGGAGCTGTTTTTT

D: -
V: TRBV5-1
J: TRBJ2-3
size: -
CDR3: CASSLFRQEISRFSTDTQYF
DNA: TGCGCCAGCAGCTTGTTTAGACAGGAGATAAGCCGTTTTAGCACAGATACGCAGTATTTT

D: -
V: TRBV5-4
J: TRBJ2-7
size: -
CDR3: CASSGNRERTYEQYF
DNA: TGTGCCAGCAGCGGAAACAGGGAGCGGACCTACGAGCAGTACTTC

D: TRBD2
V: TRBV5-1
J: TRBJ2-2
size: few
CDR3: CASSPGLAGYTGELFF
DNA: TGCGCCAGCAGCCCCGGACTAGCGGGATACACCGGGGAGCTGTTTTTT

D: -
V: TRBV28
J: TRBJ1-4
size: -
CDR3: CASSPPPSGNEKLFF
DNA: TGCGCCAGCAGTCCTCCCCCGTCGGGGAACGAAAAACTGTTTTTT

D: -
V: TRBV21-1
J: TRBJ2-3
size: -
CDR3: CASSPSARTSDKSTDTQYF
DNA: TGTGCCAGCAGTCCGTCCGCGAGGACTAGCGATAAGAGCACAGATACGCAGTATTTT

D: TRBD2
V: TRBV5-1
J: TRBJ2-1
size: -
CDR3: CASSLDRTSLNEQFF
DNA: TGCGCCAGCAGCTTGGATAGGACTAGTCTTAATGAGCAGTTCTTC

D: -
V: TRBV2
J: TRBJ2-7
size: -
CDR3: CASSTKTGLATVF
DNA: TGTGCCAGCAGTACCAAAACAGGGCTTGCCACCGTCTTC

D: TRBD2
V: TRBV7-9
J: TRBJ2-1
size: -
CDR3: CASSSFRREGPIGQFF
DNA: TGTGCCAGCAGCTCATTCCGGCGGGAGGGCCCAATTGGGCAGTTCTTC

D: -
V: TRBV7-9
J: TRBJ2-3
size: -
CDR3: CASSPGAGDTQYF
DNA: TGTGCCAGCAGCCCAGGGGCCGGGGATACGCAGTATTTT

D: -
V: TRBV7-3
J: TRBJ2-1
size: -
CDR3: CASSLSGYNNEQFF
DNA: TGTGCCAGCAGCTTATCGGGTTACAACAATGAGCAGTTCTTC

D: TRBD2
V: TRBV6-5
J: TRBJ2-2
size: -
CDR3: CASSLGGPGGELFF
DNA: TGTGCCAGCAGTTTGGGAGGGCCGGGCGGGGAGCTGTTTTTT

D: -
V: TRBV9
J: TRBJ2-7
size: -
CDR3: CASSVQGRSYEQYF
DNA: TGTGCCAGCAGCGTACAGGGTAGAAGCTACGAGCAGTACTTC

D: TRBD1
V: TRBV14
J: TRBJ2-4
size: few
CDR3: CASSRDRDSGSKNIQYF
DNA: TGTGCCAGCAGCCGCGACCGGGACAGCGGTTCCAAAAACATTCAGTACTTC

D: TRBD2
V: TRBV19
J: TRBJ2-6
size: few
CDR3: CASSRGLAGGPGANVLTF
DNA: TGTGCCAGTAGTAGGGGACTAGCGGGAGGTCCCGGGGCCAACGTCCTGACTTTC

D: TRBD2
V: TRBV4-2
J: TRBJ2-1
size: few
CDR3: CASSQDGPSGGGYNEQFF
DNA: TGTGCCAGCAGCCAAGATGGGCCTAGCGGGGGGGGATACAATGAGCAGTTCTTC

D: TRBD1
V: TRBV11-3
J: TRBJ2-5
size: once
CDR3: CASSESTGAGTQYF
DNA: TGTGCCAGCAGCGAAAGTACAGGGGCCGGGACCCAGTACTTC

D: -
V: TRBV7-2
J: TRBJ1-1
size: -
CDR3: CASSSSSQGLGTEAFF
DNA: TGTGCCAGCAGCTCGTCTTCACAGGGTCTCGGCACTGAAGCTTTCTTT

D: -
V: TRBV5-4
J: TRBJ1-2
size: -
CDR3: CASSLLTGSGYTF
DNA: TGTGCCAGCAGCTTGCTCACTGGGAGCGGCTACACCTTC

D: -
V: TRBV29-1
J: TRBJ1-2
size: -
CDR3: CSAEASYGYTF
DNA: TGCAGCGCGGAGGCCTCCTATGGCTACACCTTC

D: TRBD1
V: TRBV19
J: TRBJ1-2
size: -
CDR3: CASTTTGGASYGYTF
DNA: TGTGCCAGTACCACAACAGGGGGCGCTAGCTATGGCTACACCTTC

D: -
V: TRBV28
J: TRBJ2-3
size: -
CDR3: CASRAPGLIFGGYRDTQYF
DNA: TGTGCCAGCAGAGCCCCCGGACTGATATTTGGTGGATATAGAGATACGCAGTATTTT

D: -
V: TRBV9
J: TRBJ2-7
size: -
CDR3: CASSVEGVSYEQYF
DNA: TGTGCCAGCAGCGTCGAGGGGGTATCCTACGAGCAGTACTTC

D: -
V: TRBV29-1
J: TRBJ2-6
size: once
CDR3: CSASWAAGANVLTF
DNA: TGCAGCGCCTCCTGGGCAGCTGGGGCCAACGTCCTGACTTTC

D: -
V: TRBV28
J: TRBJ1-1
size: -
CDR3: CASSLTGLVNTEAFF
DNA: TGTGCCAGCAGTCTAACAGGGTTAGTGAACACTGAAGCTTTCTTT

D: TRBD2
V: TRBV12-5
J: TRBJ2-5
size: -
CDR3: CASGLGASGQETQYF
DNA: TGTGCTAGTGGTTTGGGGGCTAGCGGCCAGGAGACCCAGTACTTC

D: TRBD1
V: TRBV5-1
J: TRBJ1-6
size: few
CDR3: CASSLDRGYSPLHF
DNA: TGCGCCAGCAGCTTGGACAGGGGATATTCACCCCTCCACTTT

D: -
V: TRBV29-1
J: TRBJ1-5
size: once
CDR3: CSVGGGLGQPQHF
DNA: TGCAGCGTTGGGGGGGGGCTGGGCCAGCCCCAGCATTTT

D: TRBD2
V: TRBV29-1
J: TRBJ2-1
size: -
CDR3: CSVGGVGGLAGHNEQFF
DNA: TGCAGCGTTGGGGGGGTAGGGGGACTAGCGGGGCACAATGAGCAGTTCTTC

D: TRBD2
V: TRBV29-1
J: TRBJ2-3
size: -
CDR3: CSVPPPSGSTDTQYF
DNA: TGCAGCGTCCCCCCCCCTAGCGGGAGCACAGATACGCAGTATTTT

D: -
V: TRBV7-8
J: TRBJ1-5
size: -
CDR3: CAGSFLGGGGGPQHF
DNA: TGTGCCGGCAGCTTCCTAGGGGGAGGGGGGGGGCCCCAGCATTTT

D: -
V: TRBV9
J: TRBJ1-3
size: few
CDR3: CASTLDSLSGNTIYF
DNA: TGTGCCAGCACCCTCGACAGCCTCTCTGGAAACACCATATATTTT

D: -
V: TRBV6-5
J: TRBJ1-5
size: few
CDR3: CASSLRENQPQHF
DNA: TGTGCCAGCAGCCTACGGGAGAATCAGCCCCAGCATTTT

D: -
V: TRBV4-2
J: TRBJ1-1
size: -
CDR3: CASSQDQEATEAFF
DNA: TGTGCCAGCAGCCAAGATCAGGAAGCTACTGAAGCTTTCTTT

D: TRBD1
V: TRBV2
J: TRBJ2-4
size: -
CDR3: CASSEAGQGVDIQYF
DNA: TGTGCCAGCAGTGAAGCGGGACAGGGGGTGGACATTCAGTACTTC

D: -
V: TRBV29-1
J: TRBJ2-7
size: -
CDR3: CSVARGDQVGKQYF
DNA: TGCAGCGTTGCTAGGGGCGACCAAGTGGGGAAGCAGTACTTC

D: TRBD2
V: TRBV6-4
J: TRBJ2-1
size: once
CDR3: CASSPSTSGEGPTANEQFF
DNA: TGTGCCAGCAGCCCGTCAACTAGCGGGGAAGGTCCTACTGCCAATGAGCAGTTCTTC

D: TRBD2
V: TRBV18
J: TRBJ2-7
size: -
CDR3: CASSLGGVSSYEQYF
DNA: TGTGCCAGCTCACTGGGAGGGGTATCCTCCTACGAGCAGTACTTC

D: TRBD1
V: TRBV6-1
J: TRBJ2-2
size: -
CDR3: CASSSGGDHTGELFF
DNA: TGTGCCAGCAGTTCAGGGGGCGATCACACCGGGGAGCTGTTTTTT

D: -
V: TRBV27
J: TRBJ2-2
size: -
CDR3: CASSLLGRANTGELFF
DNA: TGTGCCAGCAGTTTACTAGGCAGAGCGAACACCGGGGAGCTGTTTTTT

D: TRBD1
V: TRBV4-1
J: TRBJ2-2
size: few
CDR3: CASSPLGQSNTGELFF
DNA: TGCGCCAGCAGCCCTCTGGGACAGTCGAACACCGGGGAGCTGTTTTTT

D: -
V: TRBV9
J: TRBJ2-3
size: -
CDR3: CASSQTDTQYF
DNA: TGTGCCAGCAGCCAAACAGATACGCAGTATTTT